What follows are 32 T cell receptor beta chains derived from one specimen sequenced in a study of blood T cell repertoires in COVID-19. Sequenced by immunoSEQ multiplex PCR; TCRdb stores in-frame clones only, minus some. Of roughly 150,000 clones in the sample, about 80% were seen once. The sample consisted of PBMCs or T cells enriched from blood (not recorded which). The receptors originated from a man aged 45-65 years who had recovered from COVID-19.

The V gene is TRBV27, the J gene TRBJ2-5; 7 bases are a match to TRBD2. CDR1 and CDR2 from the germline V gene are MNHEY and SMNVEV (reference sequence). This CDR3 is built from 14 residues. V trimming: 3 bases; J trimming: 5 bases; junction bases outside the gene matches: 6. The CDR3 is CASSFGGSVETQYF. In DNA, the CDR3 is TGTGCCAGCAGTTTCGGGGGGTCGGTTGAGACCCAGTACTTC.

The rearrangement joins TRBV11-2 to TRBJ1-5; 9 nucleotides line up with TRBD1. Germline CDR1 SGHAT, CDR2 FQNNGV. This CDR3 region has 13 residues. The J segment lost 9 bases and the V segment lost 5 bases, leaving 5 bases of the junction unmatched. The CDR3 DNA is TGTGCCAGCAGCCTTGGGACAGGGATGCCCCAGCATTTT. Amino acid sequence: CASSLGTGMPQHF.

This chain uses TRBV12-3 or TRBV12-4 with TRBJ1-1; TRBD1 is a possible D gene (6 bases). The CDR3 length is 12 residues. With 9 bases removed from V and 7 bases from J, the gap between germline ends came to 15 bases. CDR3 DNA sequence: TGTGCCAGTACGCACAGGGTAGGTGAAGCTTTCTTT. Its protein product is CASTHRVGEAFF.

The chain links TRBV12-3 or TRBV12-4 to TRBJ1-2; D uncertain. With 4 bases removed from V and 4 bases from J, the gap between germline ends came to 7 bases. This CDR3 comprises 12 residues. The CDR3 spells CASSSVGYGYTF. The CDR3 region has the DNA TGTGCCAGCAGTTCGGTTGGCTATGGCTACACCTTC.

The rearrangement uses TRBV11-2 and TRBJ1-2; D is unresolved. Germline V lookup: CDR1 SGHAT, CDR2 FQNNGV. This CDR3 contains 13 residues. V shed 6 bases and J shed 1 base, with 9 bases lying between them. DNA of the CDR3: TGTGCCAGCAGTCCTCTAGTTAACTATGGCTACACCTTC. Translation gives CASSPLVNYGYTF. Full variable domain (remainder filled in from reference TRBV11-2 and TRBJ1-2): EAGVAQSPRYKIIEKRQSVAFWCNPISGHATLYWYQQILGQGPKLLIQFQNNGVVDDSQLPKDRFSAERLKGVDSTLKIQPAKLEDSAVYLCASSPLVNYGYTFGSGTRLTVV.

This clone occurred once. For the CDR3, the DNA is TGTGCCAGCGGAAGCCCAGGGATTTATGAGCAGTTCTTC. It yields the protein CASGSPGIYEQFF. The chain combines TRBV6-5 with TRBJ2-1, with D possibly being TRBD1 (5 bases). The CDR3 runs to 13 residues. Looked up from germline, CDR1 is MNHEY and CDR2 is SVGAGI. The V end was cut by 8 bases, the J end by 8 bases, with 16 bases between.

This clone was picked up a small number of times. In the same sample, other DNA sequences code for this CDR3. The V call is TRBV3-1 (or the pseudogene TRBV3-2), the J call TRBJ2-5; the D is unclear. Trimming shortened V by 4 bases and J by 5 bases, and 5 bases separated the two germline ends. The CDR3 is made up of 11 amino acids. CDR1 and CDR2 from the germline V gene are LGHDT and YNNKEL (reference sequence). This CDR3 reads CASSLRETQYF. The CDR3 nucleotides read TGTGCCAGCAGCCTTCGGGAGACCCAGTACTTC.

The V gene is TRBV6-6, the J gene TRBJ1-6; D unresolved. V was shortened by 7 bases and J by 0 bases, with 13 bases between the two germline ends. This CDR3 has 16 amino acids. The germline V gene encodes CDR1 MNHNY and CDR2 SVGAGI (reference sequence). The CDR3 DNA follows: TGTGCCAGCACCCGGACGGGGAGCTCCTATAATTCACCCCTCCACTTT. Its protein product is CASTRTGSSYNSPLHF.

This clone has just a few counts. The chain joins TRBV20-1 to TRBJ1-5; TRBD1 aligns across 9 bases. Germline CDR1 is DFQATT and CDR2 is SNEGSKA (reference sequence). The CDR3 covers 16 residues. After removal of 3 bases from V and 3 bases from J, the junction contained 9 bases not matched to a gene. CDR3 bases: TGCAGTGCTAGTGTCCCCCGGACAGGGGCCAATCAGCCCCAGCATTTT. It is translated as CSASVPRTGANQPQHF.

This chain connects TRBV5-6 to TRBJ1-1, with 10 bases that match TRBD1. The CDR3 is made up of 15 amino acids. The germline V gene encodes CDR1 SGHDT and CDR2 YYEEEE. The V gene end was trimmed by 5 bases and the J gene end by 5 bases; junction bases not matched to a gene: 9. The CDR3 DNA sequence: TGTGCCAGCAGTTCCGACAGGGGGCTAGAGACTGAAGCTTTCTTT. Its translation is CASSSDRGLETEAFF.

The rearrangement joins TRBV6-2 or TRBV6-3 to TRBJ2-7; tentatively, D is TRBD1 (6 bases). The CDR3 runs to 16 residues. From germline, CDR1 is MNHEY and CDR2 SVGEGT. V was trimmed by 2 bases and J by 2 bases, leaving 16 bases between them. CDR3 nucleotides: TGTGCCAGCAGTTACCCTAACGCAGGGGCCACCTACGAGCAGTACTTC. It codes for CASSYPNAGATYEQYF.

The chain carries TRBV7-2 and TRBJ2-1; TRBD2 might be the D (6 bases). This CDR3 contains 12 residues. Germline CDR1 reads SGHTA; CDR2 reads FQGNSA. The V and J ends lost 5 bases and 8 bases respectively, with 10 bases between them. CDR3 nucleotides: TGTGCCAGCAGCCTCGGGAGCCATGAGCAGTTCTTC. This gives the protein CASSLGSHEQFF.

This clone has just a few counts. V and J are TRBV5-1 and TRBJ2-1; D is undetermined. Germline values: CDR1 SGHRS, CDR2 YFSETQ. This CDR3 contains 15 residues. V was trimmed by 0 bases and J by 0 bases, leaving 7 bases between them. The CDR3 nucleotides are TGCGCCAGCAGCTTGGTGGCCCTCTCCTACAATGAGCAGTTCTTC. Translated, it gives CASSLVALSYNEQFF. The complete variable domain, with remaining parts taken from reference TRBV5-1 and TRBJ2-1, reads KAGVTQTPRYLIKTRGQQVTLSCSPISGHRSVSWYQQTPGQGLQFLFEYFSETQRNKGNFPGRFSGRQFSNSRSEMNVSTLELGDSALYLCASSLVALSYNEQFFGPGTRLTVL.

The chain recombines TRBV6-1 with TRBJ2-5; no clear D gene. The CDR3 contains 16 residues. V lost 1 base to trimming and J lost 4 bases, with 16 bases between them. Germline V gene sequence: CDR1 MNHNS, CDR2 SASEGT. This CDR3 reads CASSEEHSSWAETQYF. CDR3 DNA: TGTGCCAGCAGTGAAGAACACAGTAGTTGGGCAGAGACCCAGTACTTC.

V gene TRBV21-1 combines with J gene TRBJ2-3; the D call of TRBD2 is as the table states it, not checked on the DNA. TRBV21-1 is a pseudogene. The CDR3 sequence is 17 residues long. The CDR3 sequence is CASSNHGLVFPTDTQYF. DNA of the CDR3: TGTGCCAGCAGCAACCACGGACTAGTCTTCCCCACAGATACGCAGTATTTT.

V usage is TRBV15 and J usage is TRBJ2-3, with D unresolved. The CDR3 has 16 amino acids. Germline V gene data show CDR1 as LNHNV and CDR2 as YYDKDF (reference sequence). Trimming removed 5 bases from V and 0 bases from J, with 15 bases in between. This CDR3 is CATSDSLTPSTDTQYF. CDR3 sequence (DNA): TGTGCCACCAGCGATAGCTTGACCCCTAGCACAGATACGCAGTATTTT.

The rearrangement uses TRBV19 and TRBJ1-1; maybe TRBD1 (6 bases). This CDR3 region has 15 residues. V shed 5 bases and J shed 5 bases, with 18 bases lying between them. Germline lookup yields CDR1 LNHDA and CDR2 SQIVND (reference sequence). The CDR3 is CASSFGGRSLTEAFF. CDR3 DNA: TGTGCCAGTAGTTTTGGGGGCCGGTCTTTGACTGAAGCTTTCTTT.

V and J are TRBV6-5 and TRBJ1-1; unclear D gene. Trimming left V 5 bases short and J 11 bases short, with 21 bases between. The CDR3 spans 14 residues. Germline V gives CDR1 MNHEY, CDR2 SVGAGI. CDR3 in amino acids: CASSLRRDRVGAFF. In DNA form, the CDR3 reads TGTGCCAGCAGTCTACGACGAGACCGGGTGGGTGCTTTCTTT.

Written as DNA, the CDR3 is TGTGCCAGCAGTTACCGGAACTATGGCTACACCTTC. Protein: CASSYRNYGYTF. The chain couples TRBV6-5 to TRBJ1-2, with D unresolved. Per the germline V gene, CDR1 is MNHEY and CDR2 is SVGAGI. The CDR3 runs to 12 residues. Trimming took 2 bases from V and 2 from J, leaving 3 bases between them.

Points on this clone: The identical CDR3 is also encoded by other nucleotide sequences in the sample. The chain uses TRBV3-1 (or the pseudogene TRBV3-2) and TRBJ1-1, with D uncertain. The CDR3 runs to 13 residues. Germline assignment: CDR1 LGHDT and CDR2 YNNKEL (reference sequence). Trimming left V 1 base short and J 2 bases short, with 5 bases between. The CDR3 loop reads CASSQALNTEAFF. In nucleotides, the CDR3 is TGTGCCAGCAGCCAAGCACTAAACACTGAAGCTTTCTTT.

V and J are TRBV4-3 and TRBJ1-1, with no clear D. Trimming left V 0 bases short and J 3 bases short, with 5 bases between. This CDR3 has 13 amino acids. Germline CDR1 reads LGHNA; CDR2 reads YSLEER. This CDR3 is CASSQDRDTEAFF. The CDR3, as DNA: TGCGCCAGCAGCCAAGATCGGGACACTGAAGCTTTCTTT.

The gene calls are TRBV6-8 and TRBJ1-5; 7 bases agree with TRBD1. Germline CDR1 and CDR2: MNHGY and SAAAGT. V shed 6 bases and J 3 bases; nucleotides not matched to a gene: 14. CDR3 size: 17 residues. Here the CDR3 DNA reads TGTGCCAGCAGAAAGACTGATCCGGGACAGCTCAATCAGCCCCAGCATTTT. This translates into CASRKTDPGQLNQPQHF.

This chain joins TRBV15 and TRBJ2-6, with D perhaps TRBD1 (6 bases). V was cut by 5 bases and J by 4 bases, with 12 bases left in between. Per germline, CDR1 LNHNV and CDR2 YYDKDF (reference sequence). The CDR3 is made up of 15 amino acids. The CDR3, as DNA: TGTGCCACCAGCCGCACAGGGTACGGGGCCAACGTCCTGACTTTC. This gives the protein CATSRTGYGANVLTF.

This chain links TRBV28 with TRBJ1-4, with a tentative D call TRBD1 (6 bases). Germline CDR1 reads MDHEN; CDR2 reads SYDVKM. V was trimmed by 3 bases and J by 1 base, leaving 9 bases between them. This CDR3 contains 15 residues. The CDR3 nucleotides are TGTGCCAGCAGTTTGGGAGGGGGAACTAATGAAAAACTGTTTTTT. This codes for CASSLGGGTNEKLFF.

The CDR3 DNA follows: TGTGCCAGCTCGACAGGGGCCGTGAACACTGAAGCTTTCTTT. This translates into CASSTGAVNTEAFF. The rearrangement links TRBV18 to TRBJ1-1, with 8 bases lining up with TRBD1. Germline V gene data show CDR1 as KGHSH and CDR2 as LQKENI. The CDR3 extends over 14 amino acids. J gave up 0 bases and V 6 bases, and 3 bases lay outside the gene matches.

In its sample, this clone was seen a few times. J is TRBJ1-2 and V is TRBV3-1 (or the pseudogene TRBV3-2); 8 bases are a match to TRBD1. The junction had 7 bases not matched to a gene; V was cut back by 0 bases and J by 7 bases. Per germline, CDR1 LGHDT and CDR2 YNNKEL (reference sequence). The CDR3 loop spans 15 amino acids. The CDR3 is CASSQDSGGRVGYTF. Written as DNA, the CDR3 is TGTGCCAGCAGCCAAGATTCAGGGGGCAGGGTTGGCTACACCTTC.

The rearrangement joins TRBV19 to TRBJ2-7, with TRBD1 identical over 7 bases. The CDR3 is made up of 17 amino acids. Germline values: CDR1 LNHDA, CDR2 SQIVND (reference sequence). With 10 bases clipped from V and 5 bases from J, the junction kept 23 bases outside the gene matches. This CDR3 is CATSPTGTSSQWDEQYF. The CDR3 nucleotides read TGTGCCACCTCCCCGACAGGGACCTCTTCTCAGTGGGACGAGCAGTACTTC.

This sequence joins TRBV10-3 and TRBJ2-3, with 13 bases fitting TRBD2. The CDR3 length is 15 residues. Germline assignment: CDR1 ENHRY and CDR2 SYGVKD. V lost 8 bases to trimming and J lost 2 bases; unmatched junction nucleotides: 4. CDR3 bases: TGTGCCATCGGAGGACTAGCGGGGGACACAGATACGCAGTATTTT. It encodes CAIGGLAGDTDTQYF.

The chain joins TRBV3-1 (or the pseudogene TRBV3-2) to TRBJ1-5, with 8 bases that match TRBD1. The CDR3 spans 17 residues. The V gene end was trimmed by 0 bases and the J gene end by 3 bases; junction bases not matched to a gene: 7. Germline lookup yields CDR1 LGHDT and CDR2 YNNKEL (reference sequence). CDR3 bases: TGTGCCAGCAGCCAAGATCGTCGACAGGGGCTCAATCAGCCCCAGCATTTT. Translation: CASSQDRRQGLNQPQHF.

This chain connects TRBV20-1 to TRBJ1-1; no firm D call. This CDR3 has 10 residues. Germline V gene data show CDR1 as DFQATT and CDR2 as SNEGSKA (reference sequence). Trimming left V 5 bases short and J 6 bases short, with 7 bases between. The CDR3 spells CSARGPEAFF. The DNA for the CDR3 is TGCAGTGCTCGCGGGCCTGAAGCTTTCTTT.

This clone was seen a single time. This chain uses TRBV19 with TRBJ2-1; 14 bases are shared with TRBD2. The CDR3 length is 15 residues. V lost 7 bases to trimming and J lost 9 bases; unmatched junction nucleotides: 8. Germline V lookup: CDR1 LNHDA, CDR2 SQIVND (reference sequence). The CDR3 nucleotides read TGTGCCAGTACCAAGGGACTAGCGGGGGCGGGTGAGCAGTTCTTC. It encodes CASTKGLAGAGEQFF.

The DNA for the CDR3 is TGTGCCAGCAGCGAGGACTTGAGGTTCGGCAATGAGCAGTTCTTC. Amino acid sequence: CASSEDLRFGNEQFF. The chain is built from TRBV4-2 and TRBJ2-1; D possibly corresponds to TRBD2 (5 bases). Trimming removed 5 bases from V and 6 bases from J, with 17 bases in between. Germline assignment: CDR1 LGHNA and CDR2 YNFKEQ. The CDR3 totals 15 residues.